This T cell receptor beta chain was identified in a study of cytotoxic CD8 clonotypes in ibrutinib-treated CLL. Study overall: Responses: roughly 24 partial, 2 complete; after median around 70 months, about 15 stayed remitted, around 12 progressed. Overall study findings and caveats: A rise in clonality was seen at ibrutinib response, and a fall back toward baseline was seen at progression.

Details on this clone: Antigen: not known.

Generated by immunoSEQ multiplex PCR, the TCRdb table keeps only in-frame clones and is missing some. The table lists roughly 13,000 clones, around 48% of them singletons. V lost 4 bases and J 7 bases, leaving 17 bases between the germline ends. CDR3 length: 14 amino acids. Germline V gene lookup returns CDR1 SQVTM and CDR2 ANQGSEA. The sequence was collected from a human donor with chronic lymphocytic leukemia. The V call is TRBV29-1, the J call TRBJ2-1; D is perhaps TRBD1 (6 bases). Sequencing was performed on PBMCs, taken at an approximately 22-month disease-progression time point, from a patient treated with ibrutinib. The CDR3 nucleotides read TGCAGCGTTGTACCAATTCAGGGGATAAATGAGCAGTTCTTC. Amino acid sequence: CSVVPIQGINEQFF.